This T cell receptor (beta chain) appears in the sequencing data of a study of vaccination and CD4 T cells after COVID-19. Only a few counts were recorded for this clonotype. The antigen remains unidentified. Sequencing of DNA taken from cultured CD4+ T cells relied on the Oncomine TCR Beta short-read assay. Each CDR3 protein is one row after TCRdb ran MiXCR on the PCR reads. This sample has 12,000 to 15,000 distinct CDR3 sequences, with about 55% found just once. The CDR3 contains 15 residues. Looked up from germline, CDR1 is SGHRS and CDR2 is YFSETQ. Trimming took 1 base from V and 6 from J; bases not matched to a gene: 2. As for treatment: approximately 11-day PBMC culture with coronavirus spike peptide pools or control peptides (ViraFEST assay).

The clonotype comes from a human donor who had recovered from COVID-19. The material was CD4+ T cells from blood, cultured in vitro, obtained before SARS-CoV-2 vaccination. This chain links TRBV5-1 with TRBJ2-1; 12 bases agree with TRBD2. CDR3 nucleotides: TGCGCCAGCAGCTTGAGGACTAGCGGGACCAATGAGCAGTTCTTC. Encoded protein: CASSLRTSGTNEQFF. Drawing the rest from reference TRBV5-1 and TRBJ2-1, the complete variable domain is KAGVTQTPRYLIKTRGQQVTLSCSPISGHRSVSWYQQTPGQGLQFLFEYFSETQRNKGNFPGRFSGRQFSNSRSEMNVSTLELGDSALYLCASSLRTSGTNEQFFGPGTRLTVL.